This TCR beta chain stems from a study of radiation and T cells in renal cell carcinoma. Findings of the study overall: Pretreatment tumor biopsies were lacking, so baseline clonotypes are unknown.

This CDR3 region has 13 residues. V was clipped by 6 bases and J by 0 bases, with 9 bases between them. Germline CDR1 SQVTM, CDR2 ANQGSEA. The time point: blood 4 weeks post-SBRT, at nephrectomy. Indicated treatment: 15 Gy SBRT to primary tumor, nephrectomy 4 weeks later. Serial blood draws occurred at baseline and 2 and 4 weeks post-SBRT. This renal cell carcinoma was of the clear cell type. As to this clone: Its antigen is currently unknown.

The protocol was immunoSEQ multiplex PCR, while the TCRdb copy is restricted to in-frame clones and leaves out a portion. The table records 150,000 or so clones, around 90% of them present only once. V is TRBV29-1 and J is TRBJ1-3; D is undetermined. This receptor was taken from a woman between 45 and 60 years old with renal cell carcinoma. This sample comprised blood, obtained from a patient whose treatment included radiotherapy and nephrectomy. The CDR3: CSVYLPSGNTIYF. The DNA of the CDR3 is TGCAGCGTCTACCTTCCCTCTGGAAACACCATATATTTT.